This T cell receptor (beta chain) derives from a study of human T cells and chemical hapten exposure. Study background: Diphenylcyclopropenone was applied weekly to patients' scalps across the roughly 24-week study.

General observations from the study: Versus controls, significantly more large CDR3 similarity clusters arose from expanded TCRs. PT1 expanded TCR counts correlated positively with patch test score.

Time point here: patch test 2, 6 weeks after DPC sensitization. As to treatment: therapeutic diphenylcyclopropenone sensitization with weekly scalp DPC. Samples of blood were obtained prior to the application of each patch test. The CDR3 length is 13 residues. Each CDR3 protein is one row after TCRdb ran MiXCR on the RACE reads. Of about 110,000 distinct CDR3 sequences in the sample, roughly a tenth were seen once. This clonotype has a count of ten or more. Its cognate antigen is unknown. The receptor's source is a middle-aged woman with alopecia areata. Some clones in this sample may be carry-over from other donors' samples. This specimen consisted of whole blood, obtained in connection with sensitization to the hapten diphenylcyclopropenone (DPC). The rearrangement uses TRBV21-1 and TRBJ2-2. TRBV21-1 constitutes a pseudogene. The CDR3, as DNA: TGTGCCAGCAGCAAACTGTGGCCCGGGGAGCTGTTTTTT. It codes for CASSKLWPGELFF.